The clone carrying this T cell receptor beta chain has a handful of counts. Its target is not known. TCRdb reprocessed the 5' RACE reads via MiXCR and lists one record per CDR3 protein. The sample contains about 810,000 distinct CDR3 sequences, more than 9% of which appear only once. The CDR3 has 13 amino acids. Germline-derived CDR1 and CDR2 are ENHRY and SYGVKD. V was shortened by 2 bases and J by 6 bases, with 7 bases between the two germline ends. The source of the sample is a study of identical twins. Study findings and constraints: The study reached conclusions through statistical analysis that was cross-sectional, not following the same donors. Fewer insertions characterized abundant cord blood beta clonotypes, whereas memory repertoires showed none.

The same data also contributed to another study, on yellow fever vaccine responses in identical twins. From that paper: Twins' vaccine T cell responses were reported to seem partly convergent and partly personalized.

The chain carries TRBV10-3 and TRBJ2-2, with D perhaps TRBD1 (5 bases). The sequenced material came from PBMCs. This TCR came from a woman aged 18-29 years in good health. The CDR3 nucleotides are TGTGCCATCAGTGAGGGGGCTTCCGGGGAGCTGTTTTTT. Translation: CAISEGASGELFF.